The T cell receptor (beta chain) under discussion was sequenced for a study of T cell changes during pregnancy in multiple sclerosis. Profiled with immunoSEQ multiplex PCR; TCRdb holds only in-frame clones, not every one. Of around 130,000 clones listed, roughly 97% are singletons. CDR3 length: 15 residues. V trimming: 4 bases; J trimming: 9 bases; junction bases outside the gene matches: 8. Germline V gene lookup returns CDR1 SGHTA and CDR2 FQGNSA. This clonotype was obtained from a female donor with multiple sclerosis, enrolled in a pregnancy study. Sequencing used peripheral blood, obtained after pregnancy. This sequence joins TRBV7-2 and TRBJ2-2; 10 bases align to TRBD2. CDR3 in amino acids: CASSSLAGVKRELFF. CDR3 bases: TGTGCCAGCAGCTCTCTAGCGGGAGTCAAGCGGGAGCTGTTTTTT.